This TCR beta chain came from a study of blood T cell repertoires in COVID-19. In the original processing: Counts of nucleated cells, estimated from reference gene primer amplification, were obtained. Profiling relied on immunoSEQ multiplex PCR, and the TCRdb table lists in-frame clones only, not all of them. That table supplies the V and J calls and clone size; D and trimming were determined from the DNA. The repertoire holds approximately 260,000 clones, with 75% to 95% as singletons. This CDR3 spans 13 amino acids. Germline CDR1 MRHNA, CDR2 SNTAGT. V lost 0 bases and J 6 bases, leaving 7 bases between the germline ends. All recovered Cohort 3 donors got two negative PCRs, got clearance, or saw symptom resolution.

This receptor was obtained from a young woman who had recovered from COVID-19. The sample was PBMCs or T cells enriched from blood (not recorded which). J is TRBJ2-3 and V is TRBV6-4; D may be TRBD1 (5 bases). CDR3 in amino acids: CASSDSRGDTQYF. The CDR3 DNA reads as TGTGCCAGCAGTGACTCAAGGGGCGATACGCAGTATTTT.